The T cell receptor (beta chain) described here comes from a study of blood T cells in healthy people across ages. The V gene's germline CDR1 is LGHNA and CDR2 YSLEER. The CDR3 is 13 residues long. Trimming removed 2 bases from V and 9 bases from J, with 12 bases in between. A sample-barcoded 5' primer and a J-beta primer mix were used in a second PCR of about 7 to 12 cycles. One entry per CDR3 protein results from TCRdb running MiXCR on the 5' RACE reads. The repertoire holds 550,000 to 700,000 distinct CDR3 sequences, with about 25% as singletons. The chain uses TRBV4-3 and TRBJ2-3; D ambiguous. Sequenced: blood. This clonotype was obtained from a woman aged 70 to 79 in good health. The CDR3 is CASSQLVDDTQYF. The CDR3 DNA follows: TGCGCCAGCAGCCAACTGGTGGACGACACGCAGTATTTT.